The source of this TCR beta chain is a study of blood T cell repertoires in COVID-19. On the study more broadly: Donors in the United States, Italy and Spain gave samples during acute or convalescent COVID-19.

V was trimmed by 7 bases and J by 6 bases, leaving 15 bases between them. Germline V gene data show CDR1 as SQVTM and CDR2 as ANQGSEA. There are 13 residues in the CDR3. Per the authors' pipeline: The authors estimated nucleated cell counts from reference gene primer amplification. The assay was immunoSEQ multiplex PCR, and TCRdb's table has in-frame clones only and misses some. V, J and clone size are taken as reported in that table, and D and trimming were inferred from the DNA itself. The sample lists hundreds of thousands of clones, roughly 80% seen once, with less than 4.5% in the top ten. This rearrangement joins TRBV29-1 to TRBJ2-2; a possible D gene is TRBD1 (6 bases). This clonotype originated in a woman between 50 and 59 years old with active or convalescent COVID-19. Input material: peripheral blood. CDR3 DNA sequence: TGCAGCGCCAAGGGGCAGGGGTCCGGGGAGCTGTTTTTT. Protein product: CSAKGQGSGELFF.